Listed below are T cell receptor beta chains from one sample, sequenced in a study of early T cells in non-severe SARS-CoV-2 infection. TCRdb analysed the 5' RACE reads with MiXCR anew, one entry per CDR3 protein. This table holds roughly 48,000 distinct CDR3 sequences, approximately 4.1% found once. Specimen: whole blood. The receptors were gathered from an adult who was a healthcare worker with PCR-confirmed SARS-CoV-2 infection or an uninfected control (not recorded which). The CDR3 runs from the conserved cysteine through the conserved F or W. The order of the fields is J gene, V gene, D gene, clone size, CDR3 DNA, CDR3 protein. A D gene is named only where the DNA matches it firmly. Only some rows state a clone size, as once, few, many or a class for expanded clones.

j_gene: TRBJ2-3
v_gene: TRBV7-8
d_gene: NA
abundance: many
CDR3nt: TGTGCCAGCAGCTTAGGGCAGGTTGGGCGGGGTAGCACAGATACGCAGTATTTT
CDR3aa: CASSLGQVGRGSTDTQYF

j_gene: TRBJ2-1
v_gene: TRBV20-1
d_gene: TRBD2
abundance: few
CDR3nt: TGCAGTGCCCTTACAGCGGGAGGCGACAATGAGCAGTTCTTC
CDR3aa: CSALTAGGDNEQFF

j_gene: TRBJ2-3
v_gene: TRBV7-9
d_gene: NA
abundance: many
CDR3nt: TGTGCCAGCAGCCGGATAGAGGAAGATACGCAGTATTTT
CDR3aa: CASSRIEEDTQYF

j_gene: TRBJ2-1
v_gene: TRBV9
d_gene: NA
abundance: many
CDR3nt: TGTGCCAGCAGCGTAGGTCGGACGGGTGAGCAGTTCTTC
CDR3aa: CASSVGRTGEQFF

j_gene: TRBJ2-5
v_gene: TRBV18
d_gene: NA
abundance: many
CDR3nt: TGTGCCAGCTCACCAACACAGGGAGAGGGGGAGACCCAGTACTTC
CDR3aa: CASSPTQGEGETQYF

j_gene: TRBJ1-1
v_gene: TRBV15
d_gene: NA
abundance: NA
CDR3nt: TGTGCCACCAGCTCCCAGGCGGGGTTAAACACTGAAGCTTTCTTT
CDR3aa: CATSSQAGLNTEAFF

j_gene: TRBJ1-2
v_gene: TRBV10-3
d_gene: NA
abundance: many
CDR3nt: TGTGCCATCAGTGAGGTGGGCGGCTATGGCTACACCTTC
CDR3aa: CAISEVGGYGYTF

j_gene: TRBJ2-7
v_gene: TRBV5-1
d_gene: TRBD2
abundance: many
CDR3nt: TGCGCCAGCAGCCGGCTAGCGGGAGGATCCTACGAGCAGTACTTC
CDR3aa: CASSRLAGGSYEQYF

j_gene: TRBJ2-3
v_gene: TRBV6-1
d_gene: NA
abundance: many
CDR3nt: TGTGCCAGCACGGGGCGCCCTAAGGGCACAGATACGCAGTATTTT
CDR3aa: CASTGRPKGTDTQYF

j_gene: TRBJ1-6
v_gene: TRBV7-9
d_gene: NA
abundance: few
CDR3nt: TGTGCCAGCAAGGACAGCCCCACAGGGACCCTCCACTTT
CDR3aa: CASKDSPTGTLHF

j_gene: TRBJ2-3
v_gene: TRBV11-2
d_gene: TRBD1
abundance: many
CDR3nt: TGTGCCAGCAGCCGACAGGGGGCAACAGATACGCAGTATTTT
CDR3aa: CASSRQGATDTQYF

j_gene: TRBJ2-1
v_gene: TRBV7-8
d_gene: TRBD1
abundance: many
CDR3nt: TGTGCCAGCAGCTCCAGAACCACTCTAGGGACAGGGGGCAGCTCCTACAATGAGCAGTTCTTC
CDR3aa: CASSSRTTLGTGGSSYNEQFF

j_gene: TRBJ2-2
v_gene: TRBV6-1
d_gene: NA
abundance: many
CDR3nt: TGTGCCAGCAGGGGGCTTGAGGGCGGGGAGCTGTTTTTT
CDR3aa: CASRGLEGGELFF

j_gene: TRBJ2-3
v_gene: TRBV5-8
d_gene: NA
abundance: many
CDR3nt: TGTGCCAGCAGCCGATTCGGAGGGTTCGCAGATACGCAGTATTTT
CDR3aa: CASSRFGGFADTQYF

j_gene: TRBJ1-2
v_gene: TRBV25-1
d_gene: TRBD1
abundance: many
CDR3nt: TGTGCCAGCAGTGAACAGGGGGCGGAAGGCTACACCTTC
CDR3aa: CASSEQGAEGYTF

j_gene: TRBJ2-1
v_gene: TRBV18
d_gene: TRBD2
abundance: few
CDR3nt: TGTGCCAGCTCACCTGGGGACGGGGGGAATGAGCAGTTCTTC
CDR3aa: CASSPGDGGNEQFF

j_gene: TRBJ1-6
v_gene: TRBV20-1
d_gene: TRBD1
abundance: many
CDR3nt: TGCAGTGCTACCCAATGGGGACAGGAAAATTCACCCCTCCACTTT
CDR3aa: CSATQWGQENSPLHF

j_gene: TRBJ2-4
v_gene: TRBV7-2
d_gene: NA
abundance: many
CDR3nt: TGTGCCAGCAGCTTAGGGGAACAGGGTGATCAGTACTTC
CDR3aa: CASSLGEQGDQYF

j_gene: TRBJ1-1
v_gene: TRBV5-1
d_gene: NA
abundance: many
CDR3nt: TGCGCCAGCAGCTTGGCTGCAGGTGGGACTGAAGCTTTCTTT
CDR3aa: CASSLAAGGTEAFF

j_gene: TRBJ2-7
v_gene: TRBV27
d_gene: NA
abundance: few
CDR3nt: TGTGCCAGCAGTTTAGGGATAAACTACGAGCAGTACTTC
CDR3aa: CASSLGINYEQYF

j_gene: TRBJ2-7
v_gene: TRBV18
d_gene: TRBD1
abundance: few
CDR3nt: TGTGCCAGCTCCCCAAAACAGGGGCTCCACGAGCAGTACTTC
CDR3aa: CASSPKQGLHEQYF

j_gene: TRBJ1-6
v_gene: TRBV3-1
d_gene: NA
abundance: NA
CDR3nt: TGTGCCAGCAGCCGACTAGAAGCCTATAATTCACCCCTCCACTTT
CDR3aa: CASSRLEAYNSPLHF

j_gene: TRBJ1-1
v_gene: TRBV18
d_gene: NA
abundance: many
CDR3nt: TGTGCCAGCTCACTTCAGGGCCTTGGGGGGACTGAAGCTTTCTTT
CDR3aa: CASSLQGLGGTEAFF

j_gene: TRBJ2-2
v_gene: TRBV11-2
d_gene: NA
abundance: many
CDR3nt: TGTGCCAGCAGCGGCGACTCTTCGAACACCGGGGAGCTGTTTTTT
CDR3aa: CASSGDSSNTGELFF

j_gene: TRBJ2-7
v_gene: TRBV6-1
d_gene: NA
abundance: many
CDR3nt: TGTGCCAGCAGTGAACAGGGTTCGTCCTACGAGCAGTACTTC
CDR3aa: CASSEQGSSYEQYF

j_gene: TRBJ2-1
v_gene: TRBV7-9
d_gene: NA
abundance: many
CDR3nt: TGTGCCAGCAGCCTCCAGGGTTACGACAATGAGCAGTTCTTC
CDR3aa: CASSLQGYDNEQFF

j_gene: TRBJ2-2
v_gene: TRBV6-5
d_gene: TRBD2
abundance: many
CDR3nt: TGTGCCAGCAGTTCCAGGACTAGCGGGAGTTACACCGGGGAGCTGTTTTTT
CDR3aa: CASSSRTSGSYTGELFF

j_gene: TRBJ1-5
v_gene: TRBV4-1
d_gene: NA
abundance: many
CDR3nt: TGCGCCAGCAGCCAAGATTTCGGAAACGAGCAGCCCCAGCATTTT
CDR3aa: CASSQDFGNEQPQHF

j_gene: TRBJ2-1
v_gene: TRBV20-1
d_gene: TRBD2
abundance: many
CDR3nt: TGCAGTGCTTTCAAAGCGGGAGGGCCCGACAATGAGCAGTTCTTC
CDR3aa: CSAFKAGGPDNEQFF

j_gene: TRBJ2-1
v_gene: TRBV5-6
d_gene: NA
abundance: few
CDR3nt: TGTGCCAGCAGCTGGGGTGGGCTTTTAGGCGATGAGCAGTTCTTC
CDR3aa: CASSWGGLLGDEQFF

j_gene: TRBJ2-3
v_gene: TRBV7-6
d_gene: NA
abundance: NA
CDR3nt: TGTGCCAGCAGCCGCACACAGGGCACAGATACGCAGTATTTT
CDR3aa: CASSRTQGTDTQYF

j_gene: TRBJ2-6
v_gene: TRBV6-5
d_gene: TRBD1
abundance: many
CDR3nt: TGTGCCAGCAGCCCAAGGGGGCCAGGGGCCAACGTCCTGACTTTC
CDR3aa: CASSPRGPGANVLTF

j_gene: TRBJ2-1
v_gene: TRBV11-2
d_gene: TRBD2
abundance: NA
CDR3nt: TGTGCCAGCAGCTCCAGACTAGCGGGGGCGAGCAATGAGCAGTTCTTC
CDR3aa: CASSSRLAGASNEQFF

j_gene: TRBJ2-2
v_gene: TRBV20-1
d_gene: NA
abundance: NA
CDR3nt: TGCAGTGCTAGACCCCGGGGACTTTTTTCCGGGGAGCTGTTTTTT
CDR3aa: CSARPRGLFSGELFF

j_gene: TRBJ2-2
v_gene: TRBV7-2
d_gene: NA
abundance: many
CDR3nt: TGTGCCAGCAGCTCCCTTGCGCCAGGAACCGGGGAGCTGTTTTTT
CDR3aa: CASSSLAPGTGELFF

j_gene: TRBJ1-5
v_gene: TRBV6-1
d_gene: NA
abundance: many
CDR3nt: TGTGCAGCGCGGGGCCGACAGACTAGCAATCAGCCCCAGCATTTT
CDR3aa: CAARGRQTSNQPQHF

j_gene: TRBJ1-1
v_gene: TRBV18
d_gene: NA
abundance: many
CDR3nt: TGTGCCAGCTCACCGATCGAGGACGGGCTCGTTTTCTTT
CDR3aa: CASSPIEDGLVFF

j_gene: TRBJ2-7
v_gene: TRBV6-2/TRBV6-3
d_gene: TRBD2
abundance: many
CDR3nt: TGTGCCAGCAGTTACTCGACTAGCGGGGCCTACGAGCAGTACTTC
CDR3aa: CASSYSTSGAYEQYF

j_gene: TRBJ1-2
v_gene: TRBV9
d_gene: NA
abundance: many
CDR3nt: TGTGCCAGCAGCGCGAACTCAGGGGTCGGCTACACCTTC
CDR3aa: CASSANSGVGYTF

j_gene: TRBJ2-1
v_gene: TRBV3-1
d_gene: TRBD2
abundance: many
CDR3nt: TGTGCCAGCAGCCAAGAAGTAAGCGGGGGGGCCTTAAATGAGCAGTTCTTC
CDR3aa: CASSQEVSGGALNEQFF